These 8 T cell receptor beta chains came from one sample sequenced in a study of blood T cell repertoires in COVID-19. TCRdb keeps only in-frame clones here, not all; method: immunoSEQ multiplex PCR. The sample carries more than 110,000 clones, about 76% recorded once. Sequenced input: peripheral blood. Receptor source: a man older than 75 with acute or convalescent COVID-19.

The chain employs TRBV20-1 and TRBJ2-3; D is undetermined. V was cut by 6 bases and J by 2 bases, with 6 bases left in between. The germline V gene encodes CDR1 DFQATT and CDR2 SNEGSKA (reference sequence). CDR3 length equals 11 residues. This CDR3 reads CSAFLTDTQYF. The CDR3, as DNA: TGCAGTGCCTTCCTCACAGATACGCAGTATTTT.

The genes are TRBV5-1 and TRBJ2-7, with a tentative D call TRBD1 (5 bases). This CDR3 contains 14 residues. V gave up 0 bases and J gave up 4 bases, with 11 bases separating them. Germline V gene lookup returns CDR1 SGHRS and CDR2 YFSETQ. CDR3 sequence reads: CASSLDWGPYEQYF. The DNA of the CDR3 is TGCGCCAGCAGCTTGGACTGGGGCCCGTACGAGCAGTACTTC.

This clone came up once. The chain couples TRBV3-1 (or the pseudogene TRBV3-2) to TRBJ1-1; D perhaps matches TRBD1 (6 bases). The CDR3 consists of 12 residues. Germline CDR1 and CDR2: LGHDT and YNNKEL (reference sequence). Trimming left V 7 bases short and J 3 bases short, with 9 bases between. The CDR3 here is CASTGEYTEAFF. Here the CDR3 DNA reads TGTGCCAGCACAGGGGAGTACACTGAAGCTTTCTTT.

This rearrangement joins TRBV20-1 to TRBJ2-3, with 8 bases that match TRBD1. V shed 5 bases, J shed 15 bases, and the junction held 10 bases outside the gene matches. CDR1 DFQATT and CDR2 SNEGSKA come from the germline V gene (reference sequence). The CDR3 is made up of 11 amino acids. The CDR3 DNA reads TGCAGTGCTTTCACAGGGGGTACAGGTTATTTT. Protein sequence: CSAFTGGTGYF.

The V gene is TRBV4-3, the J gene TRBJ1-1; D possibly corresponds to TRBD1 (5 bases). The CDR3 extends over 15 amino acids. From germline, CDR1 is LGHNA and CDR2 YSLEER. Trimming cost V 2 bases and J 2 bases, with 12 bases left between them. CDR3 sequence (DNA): TGCGCCAGCAGCCAACGGGGGAGGAAAAACACTGAAGCTTTCTTT. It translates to CASSQRGRKNTEAFF.

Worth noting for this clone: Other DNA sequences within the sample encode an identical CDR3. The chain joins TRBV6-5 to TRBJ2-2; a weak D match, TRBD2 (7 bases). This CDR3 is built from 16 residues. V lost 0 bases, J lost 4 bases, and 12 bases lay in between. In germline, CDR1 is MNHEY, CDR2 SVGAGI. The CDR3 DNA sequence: TGTGCCAGCAGTTACTCGGGGGGGGCCGGCACCGGGGAGCTGTTTTTT. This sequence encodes CASSYSGGAGTGELFF.

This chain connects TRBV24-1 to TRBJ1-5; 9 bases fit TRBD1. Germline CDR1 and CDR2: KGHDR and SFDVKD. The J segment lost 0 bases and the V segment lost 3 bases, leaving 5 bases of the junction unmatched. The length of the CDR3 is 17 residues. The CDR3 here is CATSDPGQGSSNQPQHF. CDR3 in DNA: TGTGCCACCAGTGATCCGGGACAGGGAAGTAGCAATCAGCCCCAGCATTTT.

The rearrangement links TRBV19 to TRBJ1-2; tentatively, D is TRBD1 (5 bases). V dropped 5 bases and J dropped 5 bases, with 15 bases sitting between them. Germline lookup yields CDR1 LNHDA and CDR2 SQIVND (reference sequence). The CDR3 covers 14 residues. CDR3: CASSSDSVRYGYTF. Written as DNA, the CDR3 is TGTGCCAGTAGTTCCGACAGTGTACGATATGGCTACACCTTC.